This entry lists 8 T cell receptor beta chains sequenced from one sample in a study of T cells in Graves' hyperthyroidism and ophthalmopathy. Researchers took RNA transcripts and amplified the TCR beta CDR3 regions from them. A set of HTBI primers served as the primers for a first-round RT-PCR of the TCR CDR3. TCRdb used MiXCR to reprocess the multiplex PCR reads, holding one entry per CDR3 protein. The profile shows fewer than 450,000 distinct CDR3 sequences, about 17% of them singletons. The sequencing sample was made of blood. The receptors originated from a woman in her 30s with Graves' hyperthyroidism that later progressed to Graves' ophthalmopathy.

This clonotype was recorded many times. The V call is TRBV6-2 or TRBV6-3, the J call TRBJ1-5, with 10 bases identical to TRBD1. This CDR3 has 18 residues. The V gene's germline CDR1 is MNHEY and CDR2 SVGEGT. Germline trimming cut 6 bases from V and 5 bases from J; bases unmatched to any gene: 16. The CDR3 sequence: CASSPPLMPGQGYQPQHF. The CDR3 DNA reads as TGTGCCAGCAGCCCCCCACTTATGCCGGGACAGGGGTATCAGCCCCAGCATTTT.

In this sample, this clonotype turned up once. The V call is TRBV5-1, the J call TRBJ2-1; 8 nucleotides line up with TRBD1. The trim removed 4 bases at V and 6 bases at J, leaving 9 bases unmatched. Germline V lookup: CDR1 SGHRS, CDR2 YFSETQ. CDR3 length equals 15 residues. The CDR3 sequence is CASSAGTGTFNEQFF. DNA of the CDR3: TGCGCCAGCAGCGCCGGGACAGGTACCTTCAATGAGCAGTTCTTC.

Comment on this clonotype: Just one base apart from a much larger clone, this may be a read error. V usage is TRBV28 and J usage is TRBJ1-1, with D unclear. Germline V gives CDR1 MDHEN, CDR2 SYDVKM. The length of the CDR3 is 13 residues. V was pared by 11 bases and J by 2 bases, with 15 bases between. CDR3 residues: CACTPPHNTEAFF. CDR3 sequence (DNA): TGTGCCTGCACCCCCCCGCATAACACTGAAGCTTTCTTT. The variable domain in full, completed from reference TRBV28 and TRBJ1-1, reads DVKVTQSSRYLVKRTGEKVFLECVQDMDHENMFWYRQDPGLGLRLIYFSYDVKMKEKGDIPEGYSVSREKKERFSLILESASTNQTSMYLCACTPPHNTEAFFGQGTRLTVV.

The J gene is TRBJ2-5, the V gene TRBV5-4; D is ambiguous. This CDR3 is 15 amino acids long. The V end was cut by 3 bases, the J end by 3 bases, with 15 bases between. In germline, CDR1 is SGHNT, CDR2 YYREEE (reference sequence). The CDR3 coding sequence is TGTGCCAGCAGCTCCGGTCCTCCTCGGGAAGAGACCCAGTACTTC. This encodes CASSSGPPREETQYF. The full variable domain, in which reference TRBV5-4 and TRBJ2-5 provide the parts outside the CDR3, is ETGVTQSPTHLIKTRGQQVTLRCSSQSGHNTVSWYQQALGQGPQFIFQYYREEENGRGNFPPRFSGLQFPNYSSELNVNALELDDSALYLCASSSGPPREETQYFGPGTRLLVL.

This clonotype was counted many times. The J gene is TRBJ2-7, the V gene TRBV27, with a possible D match to TRBD2 (6 bases). The CDR3 length is 16 residues. Trimming left V 4 bases short and J 3 bases short, with 19 bases between. Germline values: CDR1 MNHEY, CDR2 SMNVEV (reference sequence). The DNA for the CDR3 is TGTGCCAGCAGTTACACAGGCCCCGGGGGTTTCTACGAGCAGTACTTC. Its translation: CASSYTGPGGFYEQYF.

This rearrangement joins TRBV7-9 to TRBJ2-3, with a tentative D call TRBD1 (5 bases). The V gene lost 6 bases and the J gene lost 5 bases, with 15 bases spanning the gap. Per germline, CDR1 SEHNR and CDR2 FQNEAQ (reference sequence). CDR3 length equals 14 residues. CDR3 loop: CASRSRRGGDTQYF. Written as DNA, the CDR3 is TGTGCCAGCAGGTCAAGAAGGGGTGGAGATACGCAGTATTTT.

The chain employs TRBV25-1 and TRBJ2-3, with D hard to call. Trimming removed 2 bases from V and 4 bases from J, with 22 bases in between. This CDR3 is 18 amino acids long. The V gene's germline CDR1 is MGHDK and CDR2 SYGVNS. The CDR3: CASSETDEGKPGADTQYF. The CDR3 coding sequence is TGTGCCAGCAGTGAAACCGACGAAGGAAAACCGGGTGCAGATACGCAGTATTTT.

A few counts support this clonotype. The chain recombines TRBV30 with TRBJ2-7; D possibly corresponds to TRBD2 (6 bases). This CDR3 comprises 13 residues. The V gene lost 1 base and the J gene lost 2 bases, with 9 bases spanning the gap. Germline V CDR1 and CDR2: GTSNPN, SVGIG (reference sequence). CDR3 protein: CAWSGGTTYEQYF. In DNA, the CDR3 is TGTGCCTGGAGTGGCGGGACCACCTACGAGCAGTACTTC.